What follows are 2 T cell receptor beta chains derived from one specimen sequenced in a study of OX40 agonist ivuxolimab in advanced cancers. Generated by immunoSEQ multiplex PCR, the TCRdb table keeps only in-frame clones and is missing some. The sample includes around 20,000 clones, over 70% of them seen just once. Sequenced material: CD4+ or CD8+ T cells sorted from blood, taken in a trial of the OX40 agonist ivuxolimab. The receptor set was obtained from an adult with an advanced solid tumor such as melanoma, head and neck, liver or kidney cancer.

This clone showed up just once. The chain links TRBV4-1 to TRBJ1-1, with D tentatively TRBD1 (5 bases). Trimming stripped 0 bases from V and 4 bases from J, with 12 bases between. CDR1 and CDR2 (germline): MGHRA, YSYEKL. There are 15 residues in the CDR3. The CDR3 bases are TGCGCCAGCAGCCAAGATAAGGGACTCCGCACTGAAGCTTTCTTT. Translating it yields CASSQDKGLRTEAFF.

The rearrangement links TRBV28 to TRBJ1-5; a weak D match, TRBD1 (6 bases). Germline lookup yields CDR1 MDHEN and CDR2 SYDVKM. This CDR3 has 12 amino acids. With 6 bases removed from V and 7 bases from J, the gap between germline ends came to 10 bases. Written as DNA, the CDR3 is TGTGCCAGCAGGCGTACAGGGCAGCCCCAGCATTTT. Protein: CASRRTGQPQHF.